This entry concerns a single T cell receptor beta chain. This record comes from a study of blood T cell repertoires in COVID-19. Turning to the study itself: Samples representing acute and convalescent COVID-19 were sourced from the United States, Italy and Spain.

The CDR3 contains 13 residues. The germline V gene has CDR1 SNHLY and CDR2 FYNNEI. Trimming removed 5 bases at V and 8 bases at J, with 15 bases between. Using immunoSEQ multiplex PCR, the repertoire was profiled, and TCRdb retains in-frame clones only, with some absent. The sample has about 240,000 clones, just under 85% seen once. The sample was peripheral blood. The clonotype originates from a woman of 80 years or more with acute or convalescent COVID-19. The J gene is TRBJ1-2, the V gene TRBV2; D is possibly TRBD1 (6 bases). The CDR3 protein is CASSKQGQLGYTF. CDR3 in DNA: TGTGCCAGCAGTAAACAGGGACAATTAGGCTACACCTTC.